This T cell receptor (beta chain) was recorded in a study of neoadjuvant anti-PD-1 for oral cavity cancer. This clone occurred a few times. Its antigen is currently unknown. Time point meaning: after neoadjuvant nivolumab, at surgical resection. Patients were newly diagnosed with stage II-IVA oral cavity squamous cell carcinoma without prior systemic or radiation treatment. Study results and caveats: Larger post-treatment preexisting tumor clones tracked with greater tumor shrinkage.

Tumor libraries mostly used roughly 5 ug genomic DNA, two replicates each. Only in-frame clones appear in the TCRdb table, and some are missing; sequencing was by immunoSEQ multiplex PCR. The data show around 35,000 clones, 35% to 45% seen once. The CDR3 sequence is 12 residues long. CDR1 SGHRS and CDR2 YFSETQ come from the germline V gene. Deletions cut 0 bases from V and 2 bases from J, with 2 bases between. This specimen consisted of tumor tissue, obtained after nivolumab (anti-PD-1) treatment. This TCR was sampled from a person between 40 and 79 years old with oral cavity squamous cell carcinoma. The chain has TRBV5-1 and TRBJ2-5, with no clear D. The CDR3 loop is CASSLGQETQYF. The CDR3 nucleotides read TGCGCCAGCAGCTTGGGGCAAGAGACCCAGTACTTC.